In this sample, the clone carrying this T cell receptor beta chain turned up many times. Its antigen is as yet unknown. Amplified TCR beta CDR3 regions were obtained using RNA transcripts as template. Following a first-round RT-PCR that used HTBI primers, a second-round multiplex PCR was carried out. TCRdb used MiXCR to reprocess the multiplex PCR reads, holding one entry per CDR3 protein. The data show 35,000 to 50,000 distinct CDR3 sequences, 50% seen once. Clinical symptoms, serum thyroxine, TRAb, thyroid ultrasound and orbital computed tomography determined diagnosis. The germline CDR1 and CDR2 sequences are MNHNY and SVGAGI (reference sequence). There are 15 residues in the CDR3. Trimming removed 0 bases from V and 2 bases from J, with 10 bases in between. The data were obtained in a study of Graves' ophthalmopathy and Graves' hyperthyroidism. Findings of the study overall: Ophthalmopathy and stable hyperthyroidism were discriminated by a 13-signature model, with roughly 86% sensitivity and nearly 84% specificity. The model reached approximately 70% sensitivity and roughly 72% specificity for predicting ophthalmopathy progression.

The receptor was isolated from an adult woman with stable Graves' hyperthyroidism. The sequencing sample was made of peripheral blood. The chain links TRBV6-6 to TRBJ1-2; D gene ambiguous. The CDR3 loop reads CASSYSSGQNYGYTF. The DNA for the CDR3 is TGTGCCAGCAGTTACTCTTCCGGGCAGAACTATGGCTACACCTTC.